The sequence of this T cell receptor beta chain was determined in a study of T cells after yellow fever vaccination. General study findings and limits: Peak timing came faster in the weaker secondary response, day 5 versus 15.

This clonotype occurred a few times. What it binds is unknown. TCRdb recomputed calls from the 5' RACE reads with MiXCR, one row per CDR3 protein. Of a few hundred thousand distinct CDR3 sequences detected, 9.5% to 13% appear once; the ten largest clones hold more than 15%. CDR1 and CDR2 from the germline V gene are LGHNA and YSLEER. V lost 2 bases, J lost 2 bases, and 9 bases lay in between. The CDR3 loop spans 14 amino acids. This receptor was taken from a man aged 18 to 35 who received the YFV17D yellow fever vaccine. The chain joins TRBV4-3 to TRBJ1-2; D uncertain. The sample in question was PBMCs, obtained on the day of the first yellow fever vaccination. The CDR3 DNA is TGCGCCAGCAGCCAAACGCGGCGGAACTATGGCTACACCTTC. Its protein is CASSQTRRNYGYTF.